This T cell receptor beta chain emerged from a study of regulatory T cells in long-lasting Graves disease. Overall study: For a period under 3 months, newly diagnosed Graves' patients had taken antithyroid drugs. Study-level findings and limits: No thyroid tissue was studied; the work used peripheral blood only.

Building of the TCR beta libraries involved iRepertoire HTBI primers and Arm-PCR of CDR3 regions. TCRdb called the multiplex PCR reads again in MiXCR, with one record for every CDR3 protein. The data hold around 460,000 distinct CDR3 sequences, with 14% observed a single time. Concerning this clonotype: Its antigen remains unidentified.

Time point described: newly diagnosed GD, antithyroid drugs for less than 3 months. From PBMCs, RNA was extracted and then used to make the TCR library. Germline CDR1 is SNHLY and CDR2 is FYNNEI. CDR3 size: 16 residues. The V gene lost 6 bases and the J gene lost 2 bases, with 19 bases spanning the gap. These data also featured in a second study, about T cells in Graves' hyperthyroidism and ophthalmopathy. That work states: Initially, a first-round RT-PCR of the TCR CDR3 employed the HTBI primer set. Appearing also in blood were most of the thyroid clonotypes expanded above 0.001.

The TCR sequence derives from a woman aged 45-65 years with Graves disease. Sequencing used peripheral blood mononuclear cells (PBMCs), obtained at new diagnosis, from a patient treated with antithyroid drugs. This chain connects TRBV2 to TRBJ1-2; possibly TRBD1 for D (5 bases). CDR3 sequence: CASSDSGAEGNYGYTF. The CDR3 DNA follows: TGTGCCAGCAGCGACTCGGGTGCCGAGGGGAACTATGGCTACACCTTC.